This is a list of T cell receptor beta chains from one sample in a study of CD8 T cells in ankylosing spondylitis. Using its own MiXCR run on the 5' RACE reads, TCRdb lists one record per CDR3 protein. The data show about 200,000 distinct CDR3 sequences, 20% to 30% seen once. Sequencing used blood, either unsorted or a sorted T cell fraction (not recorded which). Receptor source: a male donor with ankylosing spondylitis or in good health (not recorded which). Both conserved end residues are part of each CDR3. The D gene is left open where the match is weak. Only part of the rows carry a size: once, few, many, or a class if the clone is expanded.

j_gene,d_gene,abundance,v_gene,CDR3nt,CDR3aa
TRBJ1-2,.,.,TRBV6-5,TGTGCCAGCGGACAGACCTATGGCTACACCTTC,CASGQTYGYTF
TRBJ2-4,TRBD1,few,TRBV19,TGTGCCAGTAGTATAGTCGGGACAGGGAAAAACATTCAGTACTTC,CASSIVGTGKNIQYF
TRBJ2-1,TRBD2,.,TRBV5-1,TGCGCCAGCAGCCGACTAGCGGGAGGGTTGTACAATGAGCAGTTCTTC,CASSRLAGGLYNEQFF
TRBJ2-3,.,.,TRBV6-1,TGTGCCAGCAGTCGCGGACTTGGGGATACGCAGTATTTT,CASSRGLGDTQYF
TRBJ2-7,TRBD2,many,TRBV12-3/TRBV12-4,TGTGCCAGCAGCATGCTAGCGGGAGGCTCCTACGAGCAGTACTTC,CASSMLAGGSYEQYF
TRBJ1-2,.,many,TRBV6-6,TGTGCCAGCAGTTACAGGGATCGTGGCTACACCTTC,CASSYRDRGYTF
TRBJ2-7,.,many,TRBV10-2,TGCGCCAGCACCCTCGGGTCCGAGCAGTACTTC,CASTLGSEQYF
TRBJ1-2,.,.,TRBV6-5,TGTGCCAGCAGTTCGTACTCCCAGGGTCTGGGGGAAGGCTACACCTTC,CASSSYSQGLGEGYTF
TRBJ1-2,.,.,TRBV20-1,TGCAGTGCTAGAGATCGTTACTCGGGTGACTATGGCTACACCTTC,CSARDRYSGDYGYTF
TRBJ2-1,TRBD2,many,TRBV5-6,TGTGCCAGCAGAGGGACTAAATACAATGAGCAGTTCTTC,CASRGTKYNEQFF
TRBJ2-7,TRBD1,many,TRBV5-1,TGCGCCAGCAGCGGAGCGACAGGGGGCTACGAGCAGTACTTC,CASSGATGGYEQYF
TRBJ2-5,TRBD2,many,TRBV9,TGTGCCAGCAGCGTGTCACGGGGGGGGGAGACCCAGTACTTC,CASSVSRGGETQYF
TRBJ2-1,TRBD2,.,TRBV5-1,TGCGCCAGCAGCCTAGGACTAGCGGGACCGGGTCGGCAGTTCTTC,CASSLGLAGPGRQFF
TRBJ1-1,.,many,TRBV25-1,TGTGCCAGCAGTGAATGGGGTCGGATTGGCACTGAAGCTTTCTTT,CASSEWGRIGTEAFF
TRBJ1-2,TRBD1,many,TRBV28,TGTGCCAGCAGTTTTGCGGACAGGGGGGCTAGCGGCTATGGCTACACCTTC,CASSFADRGASGYGYTF
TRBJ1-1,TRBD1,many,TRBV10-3,TGTGCCATCAGAGGACAGGGGGTTGAAGCTTTCTTT,CAIRGQGVEAFF
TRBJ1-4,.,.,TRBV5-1,TGCGCCAGCAGCTTGGGCGACGGCAATGAAAAACTGTTTTTT,CASSLGDGNEKLFF
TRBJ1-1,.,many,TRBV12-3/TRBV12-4,TGTGCCAGTAAACACACGGGAGGGACTGAAGCTTTCTTT,CASKHTGGTEAFF